These T cell receptor beta chains were read from a single sample in a study of blood T cells in healthy people across ages. TCRdb reprocessed the 5' RACE reads with MiXCR, giving one entry per CDR3 protein. The data contain fewer than 750,000 distinct CDR3 sequences, around 50% of them singletons. Material for sequencing was blood. All receptors come from a woman older than 75 in good health. Both conserved end residues are part of each CDR3. A D gene is named only where the DNA matches it firmly. Size values are once, few and many counts, or a class for expanded clones, and some rows have none.

d_gene: TRBD2; abundance: .; v_gene: TRBV29-1; j_gene: TRBJ2-2; CDR3aa: CSVVGGAGSNTGELFF; CDR3nt: TGCAGCGTTGTCGGGGGGGCCGGCTCGAACACCGGGGAGCTGTTTTTT
d_gene: .; abundance: .; v_gene: TRBV7-9; j_gene: TRBJ2-1; CDR3aa: CASSFTGNYNEQFF; CDR3nt: TGTGCCAGCAGCTTCACAGGGAACTACAATGAGCAGTTCTTC
d_gene: .; abundance: .; v_gene: TRBV14; j_gene: TRBJ1-1; CDR3aa: CASSQVWGGRTEAFF; CDR3nt: TGTGCCAGCAGCCAAGTTTGGGGGGGCCGGACTGAAGCTTTCTTT
d_gene: TRBD2; abundance: .; v_gene: TRBV10-3; j_gene: TRBJ2-1; CDR3aa: CAISESNSLAGSNVEQFF; CDR3nt: TGTGCCATCAGTGAGTCGAACTCCCTAGCGGGTTCTAATGTTGAGCAGTTCTTC
d_gene: TRBD1; abundance: many; v_gene: TRBV7-9; j_gene: TRBJ2-7; CDR3aa: CASSSTGQGVYEQYF; CDR3nt: TGTGCCAGCAGCTCAACGGGACAGGGGGTCTACGAGCAGTACTTC
d_gene: .; abundance: .; v_gene: TRBV3-1; j_gene: TRBJ1-1; CDR3aa: CASSQAPLSSTEAFF; CDR3nt: TGTGCCAGCAGCCAAGCACCGTTGAGCAGCACTGAAGCTTTCTTT
d_gene: TRBD2; abundance: .; v_gene: TRBV7-2; j_gene: TRBJ2-7; CDR3aa: CAIRGVSSYNEQYF; CDR3nt: TGTGCCATCCGGGGGGTCAGCTCCTACAATGAGCAGTACTTC
d_gene: .; abundance: many; v_gene: TRBV5-1; j_gene: TRBJ2-7; CDR3aa: CASSSGDRVLYEQYF; CDR3nt: TGCGCCAGCAGCTCCGGGGACCGCGTCTTGTACGAGCAGTACTTC
d_gene: .; abundance: .; v_gene: TRBV6-6; j_gene: TRBJ1-6; CDR3aa: CASKVRENSPLHF; CDR3nt: TGTGCCAGCAAAGTGAGAGAGAATTCACCCCTCCACTTT
d_gene: .; abundance: .; v_gene: TRBV20-1; j_gene: TRBJ2-7; CDR3aa: CSAYLASGGEQYF; CDR3nt: TGCAGTGCTTATCTAGCGAGCGGTGGCGAGCAGTACTTC
d_gene: TRBD1; abundance: many; v_gene: TRBV29-1; j_gene: TRBJ2-1; CDR3aa: CSVPGQGYNEQFF; CDR3nt: TGCAGCGTTCCGGGACAGGGATACAATGAGCAGTTCTTC
d_gene: .; abundance: .; v_gene: TRBV6-5; j_gene: TRBJ1-5; CDR3aa: CASSYKGDSNQPQHF; CDR3nt: TGTGCCAGCAGTTACAAAGGGGATAGCAATCAGCCCCAGCATTTT
d_gene: TRBD1; abundance: few; v_gene: TRBV7-9; j_gene: TRBJ2-1; CDR3aa: CASSLNRGRGEYNGQFF; CDR3nt: TGTGCCAGCAGCCTCAACAGGGGGCGAGGAGAGTACAATGGGCAGTTCTTC
d_gene: TRBD2; abundance: .; v_gene: TRBV4-1; j_gene: TRBJ2-1; CDR3aa: CASSQEQREYYEQFF; CDR3nt: TGCGCCAGCAGCCAAGAACAGCGGGAGTATTACGAGCAGTTCTTC
d_gene: TRBD1; abundance: .; v_gene: TRBV9; j_gene: TRBJ1-2; CDR3aa: CASSEGDRATNYGYTF; CDR3nt: TGTGCCAGCAGCGAGGGGGACAGGGCGACTAACTATGGCTACACCTTC
d_gene: .; abundance: many; v_gene: TRBV2; j_gene: TRBJ2-7; CDR3aa: CASRNYAYEQYF; CDR3nt: TGTGCCAGCAGAAACTACGCCTACGAGCAGTACTTC
d_gene: TRBD2; abundance: many; v_gene: TRBV3-1; j_gene: TRBJ2-1; CDR3aa: CASSHSIIQRGVNNEQFF; CDR3nt: TGTGCCAGCAGCCACTCCATAATACAGCGGGGGGTCAACAATGAGCAGTTCTTC
d_gene: .; abundance: many; v_gene: TRBV10-3; j_gene: TRBJ2-1; CDR3aa: CAISGGPPQEQFF; CDR3nt: TGTGCCATCTCAGGCGGCCCTCCCCAAGAGCAGTTCTTC
d_gene: TRBD1; abundance: few; v_gene: TRBV29-1; j_gene: TRBJ2-2; CDR3aa: CSADRGSGELFF; CDR3nt: TGCAGCGCTGACAGGGGGAGCGGGGAGCTGTTTTTT
d_gene: .; abundance: many; v_gene: TRBV7-9; j_gene: TRBJ2-4; CDR3aa: CASSPLAKNIQYF; CDR3nt: TGTGCCAGCAGCCCCCTAGCCAAAAACATTCAGTACTTC
d_gene: .; abundance: .; v_gene: TRBV25-1; j_gene: TRBJ1-6; CDR3aa: CASSEGPGKGNSYNSPLHF; CDR3nt: TGTGCCAGCAGTGAAGGGCCGGGAAAGGGAAACTCCTATAATTCACCCCTCCACTTT
d_gene: .; abundance: .; v_gene: TRBV28; j_gene: TRBJ2-2; CDR3aa: CAAQIGTGELFF; CDR3nt: TGTGCCGCCCAGATCGGCACCGGGGAGCTGTTTTTT
d_gene: TRBD1; abundance: .; v_gene: TRBV5-1; j_gene: TRBJ2-1; CDR3aa: CASTRQGILNEQFF; CDR3nt: TGCGCCAGCACCCGACAGGGGATATTGAATGAGCAGTTCTTC
d_gene: TRBD1; abundance: .; v_gene: TRBV29-1; j_gene: TRBJ2-7; CDR3aa: CSVESGQGVRSYEQYF; CDR3nt: TGCAGCGTTGAGTCGGGTCAGGGGGTAAGATCCTACGAGCAGTACTTC
d_gene: .; abundance: .; v_gene: TRBV27; j_gene: TRBJ2-7; CDR3aa: CASRLALSSYEQYF; CDR3nt: TGTGCCAGCAGACTAGCACTTAGCTCCTACGAGCAGTACTTC
d_gene: .; abundance: many; v_gene: TRBV6-5; j_gene: TRBJ2-7; CDR3aa: CASSGRSSYEQYF; CDR3nt: TGTGCCAGCAGCGGACGCAGCTCCTACGAGCAGTACTTC
d_gene: .; abundance: .; v_gene: TRBV15; j_gene: TRBJ2-1; CDR3aa: CATSPSLGYNEQFF; CDR3nt: TGTGCCACCAGTCCTTCGCTAGGGTACAATGAGCAGTTCTTC
d_gene: TRBD1; abundance: many; v_gene: TRBV5-1; j_gene: TRBJ2-4; CDR3aa: CASSLTGAINIQYF; CDR3nt: TGCGCCAGCAGCTTGACAGGGGCGATAAACATTCAGTACTTC
d_gene: .; abundance: .; v_gene: TRBV5-1; j_gene: TRBJ1-4; CDR3aa: CASRRIPVSDREKLFF; CDR3nt: TGCGCCAGCAGGCGGATCCCTGTGAGTGATAGGGAAAAACTGTTTTTT
d_gene: .; abundance: .; v_gene: TRBV3-1; j_gene: TRBJ2-5; CDR3aa: CASSRDGKETQYF; CDR3nt: TGTGCCAGCAGCCGCGACGGAAAAGAGACCCAGTACTTC
d_gene: .; abundance: once; v_gene: TRBV7-2; j_gene: TRBJ1-5; CDR3aa: CASSPQEGGNQPQHF; CDR3nt: TGTGCCAGCAGCCCACAGGAGGGGGGCAATCAGCCCCAGCATTTT
d_gene: TRBD1; abundance: once; v_gene: TRBV25-1; j_gene: TRBJ2-2; CDR3aa: CAISRTGFNTGELFF; CDR3nt: TGTGCCATCAGCCGGACAGGGTTTAACACCGGGGAGCTGTTTTTT
d_gene: .; abundance: many; v_gene: TRBV6-5; j_gene: TRBJ2-7; CDR3aa: CASSYSDKGTYEQYF; CDR3nt: TGTGCCAGCAGTTATTCCGACAAGGGAACCTACGAGCAGTACTTC
d_gene: TRBD2; abundance: once; v_gene: TRBV28; j_gene: TRBJ2-7; CDR3aa: CASSSGLGSKQYF; CDR3nt: TGTGCCAGCAGTTCTGGACTAGGCAGCAAGCAGTACTTC
d_gene: .; abundance: few; v_gene: TRBV29-1; j_gene: TRBJ2-7; CDR3aa: CSYRTVSYEQYF; CDR3nt: TGCAGCTATAGGACGGTCTCCTACGAGCAGTACTTC
d_gene: .; abundance: many; v_gene: TRBV10-3; j_gene: TRBJ1-5; CDR3aa: CAINEGGSGQPQHF; CDR3nt: TGTGCCATCAACGAGGGGGGTTCGGGTCAGCCCCAGCATTTT
d_gene: .; abundance: .; v_gene: TRBV4-2; j_gene: TRBJ2-3; CDR3aa: CASSQQRDHDLGTQYF; CDR3nt: TGTGCCAGCAGCCAACAAAGAGACCACGACCTAGGTACGCAGTATTTT
d_gene: .; abundance: few; v_gene: TRBV3-1; j_gene: TRBJ2-7; CDR3aa: CASSQSGEQYF; CDR3nt: TGTGCCAGCAGCCAGTCTGGCGAGCAGTACTTC
d_gene: .; abundance: .; v_gene: TRBV7-9; j_gene: TRBJ2-1; CDR3aa: CASSIRGDNEQFF; CDR3nt: TGTGCCAGCAGCATTCGCGGGGACAATGAGCAGTTCTTC
d_gene: TRBD1; abundance: .; v_gene: TRBV15; j_gene: TRBJ2-6; CDR3aa: CATSRTGQGPSGANVLTF; CDR3nt: TGTGCCACCAGCAGAACCGGACAGGGCCCCTCTGGGGCCAACGTCCTGACTTTC
d_gene: .; abundance: .; v_gene: TRBV4-3; j_gene: TRBJ2-6; CDR3aa: CASSQEWTVSGANVLTF; CDR3nt: TGCGCCAGCAGCCAAGAGTGGACAGTCTCTGGGGCCAACGTCCTGACTTTC